One TCR beta chain is described in this entry. The data belong to a study of shared clonotypes between healthy human individuals. The CDR3 is made up of 14 amino acids. The V and J ends lost 0 bases and 5 bases respectively, with 11 bases between them. Per germline, CDR1 MNHNS and CDR2 SASEGT. Profiled with immunoSEQ multiplex PCR; TCRdb holds only in-frame clones, not every one. Of millions of clones in the sample, over 85% are singletons; the top ten hold roughly 0.15%. The specimen was naive CD4+ T cells sorted from blood. Subset: CD45RA+ positively selected. This TCR was recovered from a man in his late teens or twenties in good health. This chain joins TRBV6-1 and TRBJ2-7; D is perhaps TRBD2 (6 bases). The CDR3 here is CASSEAWRGHEQYF. The CDR3 coding sequence is TGTGCCAGCAGTGAAGCGTGGAGGGGCCACGAGCAGTACTTC.